This is a list of T cell receptor beta chains from one sample in a study of blood T cell repertoires in COVID-19. TCRdb keeps only in-frame clones here, not all; method: immunoSEQ multiplex PCR. In the table there are approximately 260,000 clones, approximately 91% of which are singletons. The sequencing input was peripheral blood. The origin of the receptors is a man aged 45-65 years with acute or convalescent COVID-19. Each CDR3 is given with its conserved first and last residue. The D gene is left open where the match is weak. A clone size is listed for some rows: how often the clone was seen (once, few, many), or a class if it is expanded.

TRBJ1-2 | NA | TRBV5-1 | NA | CASSLESWDYGYTF | TGCGCCAGCAGCCTAGAAAGCTGGGACTATGGCTACACCTTC
TRBJ1-4 | TRBD1 | TRBV4-1 | NA | CASSTETGRREKLFF | TGCGCCAGCAGCACCGAGACAGGGAGACGTGAAAAACTGTTTTTT
TRBJ2-7 | NA | TRBV6-6 | NA | CASSYSGTSYEQYF | TGTGCCAGCAGTTACAGTGGTACTTCCTACGAGCAGTACTTC
TRBJ2-3 | NA | TRBV5-4 | NA | CASRFTGRSTDTQYF | TGTGCCAGCAGGTTTACAGGGAGAAGCACAGATACGCAGTATTTT
TRBJ2-7 | NA | TRBV18 | NA | CASSPPRIPYEQYF | TGTGCCAGCTCACCACCCAGGATTCCCTACGAGCAGTACTTC
TRBJ2-5 | NA | TRBV19 | NA | CASSISRETQYF | TGTGCCAGTAGTATCTCCCGAGAGACCCAGTACTTC
TRBJ1-3 | NA | TRBV11-1 | NA | CASSPVVPGNTIYF | TGTGCCAGCAGCCCGGTTGTTCCTGGAAACACCATATATTTT
TRBJ2-6 | TRBD2 | TRBV2 | NA | CASSARSGGRLPGANVLTF | TGTGCCAGCAGTGCGCGCAGCGGGGGGAGGTTACCTGGGGCCAACGTCCTGACTTTC
TRBJ1-2 | NA | TRBV11-2 | NA | CASSPGGASGYTF | TGTGCCAGCAGTCCCGGGGGGGCGAGCGGCTACACCTTC
TRBJ1-2 | NA | TRBV7-9 | NA | CASSLQGSDGYTF | TGTGCCAGCAGCTTACAGGGGTCGGATGGCTACACCTTC
TRBJ2-6 | NA | TRBV5-6 | NA | CASRYPRQEISGANVLTF | TGTGCCAGTCGCTACCCGCGACAGGAGATTTCTGGGGCCAACGTCCTGACTTTC
TRBJ2-7 | TRBD1 | TRBV7-8 | NA | CASSLGKRQGAGYEQYF | TGTGCCAGCAGCTTAGGGAAAAGACAGGGGGCAGGCTACGAGCAGTACTTC
TRBJ1-4 | NA | TRBV7-6 | NA | CASSFPTESTNEKLFF | TGTGCCAGCAGCTTTCCGACAGAATCAACTAATGAAAAACTGTTTTTT
TRBJ2-1 | NA | TRBV6-5 | NA | CASRDSSYNEQFF | TGTGCCAGCAGGGACAGCTCCTACAATGAGCAGTTCTTC
TRBJ1-1 | TRBD1 | TRBV7-8 | NA | CASSLDRGSTEAFF | TGTGCCAGCAGCTTAGACAGGGGGTCTACTGAAGCTTTCTTT
TRBJ2-1 | NA | TRBV3-1/TRBV3-2 | NA | CASSQDWGYGDNEQFF | TGTGCCAGCAGCCAAGATTGGGGTTACGGGGACAATGAGCAGTTCTTC
TRBJ1-1 | NA | TRBV2 | few | CASSESRAGEAFF | TGTGCCAGCAGTGAGTCTCGGGCGGGTGAAGCTTTCTTT
TRBJ1-4 | NA | TRBV19 | NA | CASSPGGYANEKLFF | TGTGCCAGTAGTCCCGGGGGATACGCTAATGAAAAACTGTTTTTT
TRBJ2-7 | NA | TRBV29-1 | NA | CSVVTQNLDEQYF | TGCAGCGTTGTAACACAAAACCTGGACGAGCAGTACTTC
TRBJ2-3 | NA | TRBV7-9 | NA | CASSPGTGGQFADTQYF | TGTGCCAGCAGCCCGGGGACGGGGGGCCAGTTCGCAGATACGCAGTATTTT
TRBJ1-2 | TRBD1 | TRBV27 | NA | CASSWGTGFYGYTF | TGTGCCAGCAGTTGGGGGACAGGGTTCTATGGCTACACCTTC
TRBJ1-4 | TRBD1 | TRBV5-1 | NA | CASSIAGTGEEKLFF | TGCGCCAGCAGCATCGCCGGGACAGGGGAGGAAAAACTGTTTTTT
TRBJ2-3 | TRBD2 | TRBV27 | NA | CASRGLAGPDTQYF | TGTGCCAGCAGGGGACTAGCGGGCCCAGATACGCAGTATTTT
TRBJ2-3 | TRBD2 | TRBV5-1 | NA | CASSPGRDEDTQYF | TGCGCCAGCAGCCCCGGGAGGGACGAAGATACGCAGTATTTT
TRBJ1-4 | TRBD1 | TRBV30 | NA | CAWTGGPPEKLFF | TGTGCCTGGACAGGGGGGCCGCCTGAAAAACTGTTTTTT
TRBJ1-2 | NA | TRBV18 | NA | CASSPQYARANYGYTF | TGTGCCAGCTCACCACAGTACGCCAGGGCTAACTATGGCTACACCTTC
TRBJ2-7 | NA | TRBV19 | NA | CASSIKQGYEQYF | TGTGCCAGTAGTATTAAACAGGGTTACGAGCAGTACTTC
TRBJ1-1 | NA | TRBV6-6 | once | CASSFMEVNTEAFF | TGTGCCAGCAGTTTCATGGAGGTGAACACTGAAGCTTTCTTT
TRBJ1-6 | NA | TRBV6-1 | NA | CASSFIASYNSPLHF | TGTGCCAGCAGCTTCATAGCCTCCTATAATTCACCCCTCCACTTT
TRBJ1-2 | TRBD1 | TRBV5-1 | NA | CASSSVQGGYGYTF | TGCGCCAGCAGCTCCGTACAGGGGGGCTATGGCTACACCTTC
TRBJ1-1 | TRBD1 | TRBV10-3 | NA | CAISGDREVAFF | TGTGCCATCAGTGGGGACAGGGAAGTGGCTTTCTTT
TRBJ1-1 | TRBD1 | TRBV7-3 | NA | CASSMNRGMNTEAFF | TGTGCCAGCAGCATGAACAGGGGCATGAACACTGAAGCTTTCTTT
TRBJ1-6 | NA | TRBV19 | once | CASSKRQDNSPLHF | TGTGCCAGTAGTAAGCGACAGGATAATTCACCCCTCCACTTT
TRBJ1-3 | NA | TRBV20-1 | NA | CSAGVTALPSGNTIYF | TGCAGTGCTGGTGTGACAGCTTTACCCTCTGGAAACACCATATATTTT
TRBJ2-7 | TRBD1 | TRBV5-1 | NA | CASSQGVSSYEQYF | TGCGCCAGCAGCCAGGGGGTGAGCTCCTACGAGCAGTACTTC
TRBJ1-3 | NA | TRBV11-2 | NA | CASTITGTSGNTIYF | TGTGCCAGCACCATTACAGGGACCTCTGGAAACACCATATATTTT
TRBJ1-4 | NA | TRBV5-1 | NA | CASSLTGATNEKLFF | TGCGCCAGCAGCTTAACAGGTGCCACTAATGAAAAACTGTTTTTT
TRBJ1-5 | NA | TRBV13 | NA | CASSLSLTGNQPQHF | TGTGCCAGCAGCTTAAGCTTGACTGGTAATCAGCCCCAGCATTTT
TRBJ2-7 | TRBD2 | TRBV6-5 | NA | CASGTSGDYEQYF | TGTGCCAGCGGGACTAGCGGGGACTACGAGCAGTACTTC
TRBJ1-2 | NA | TRBV6-5 | NA | CASRSSSNYGYTF | TGTGCCAGCAGGTCTAGTTCTAACTATGGCTACACCTTC
TRBJ1-1 | NA | TRBV5-4 | NA | CASSSDMNTEAFF | TGTGCCAGCAGCTCTGACATGAACACTGAAGCTTTCTTT
TRBJ1-6 | NA | TRBV10-1 | NA | CASSGGWNSPLHF | TGCGCCAGCAGTGGAGGGTGGAATTCACCCCTCCACTTT
TRBJ2-5 | TRBD2 | TRBV24-1 | NA | CATSDRSGGAQETQYF | TGTGCCACCAGTGATAGGTCGGGGGGGGCGCAGGAGACCCAGTACTTC
TRBJ2-7 | TRBD1 | TRBV19 | NA | CASSTNRGQQYF | TGTGCCAGTAGTACAAACAGGGGCCAGCAGTACTTC
TRBJ2-7 | TRBD2 | TRBV7-2 | NA | CASSFIAGVPYEQYF | TGTGCCAGCAGCTTTATAGCGGGGGTCCCCTACGAGCAGTACTTC
TRBJ2-7 | TRBD2 | TRBV5-1 | NA | CASSFPGTSGGNHDPTQQYF | TGCGCCAGCAGCTTCCCCGGGACTAGCGGGGGGAACCATGACCCTACGCAGCAGTACTTC
TRBJ1-4 | TRBD1 | TRBV10-1 | NA | CASTTGTGVIPTNEKLFF | TGCGCCAGCACGACCGGGACAGGGGTGATCCCAACTAATGAAAAACTGTTTTTT